Shown below are 26 T cell receptor beta chains from a single sample sequenced in a study of STAT5B mutations in CD4+ large granular lymphocyte leukemia. Repertoires were generated with immunoSEQ multiplex PCR, while TCRdb's copy carries only in-frame clones and drops some. The sample lists a few thousand clones, about 75% occurring once. The sample was PBMCs. The source is a man in his sixties with CD4+ T-cell large granular lymphocyte leukemia.

The chain has TRBV7-9 and TRBJ1-1; 7 bases are a match to TRBD1. The V and J ends lost 5 bases and 2 bases, in that order; junction bases with no gene match: 5. The CDR3 contains 14 residues. CDR1 SEHNR and CDR2 FQNEAQ come from the germline V gene (reference sequence). CDR3 in DNA: TGTGCCAGCAGCGACAGGGTTGGAAACACTGAAGCTTTCTTT. Translating it yields CASSDRVGNTEAFF.

Only a few counts were recorded for this clone. The CDR3 spells CASSQDHPGSSYEQYF. The CDR3 DNA is TGCGCCAGCAGCCAAGATCACCCGGGATCGAGTTACGAGCAGTACTTC. The V and J genes are TRBV4-1 and TRBJ2-7, with a weak D call TRBD2 (5 bases). Germline-derived CDR1 and CDR2 are MGHRA and YSYEKL. The CDR3 is 16 amino acids. Trimming removed 0 bases from V and 4 bases from J, with 16 bases in between.

This chain links TRBV6-1 with TRBJ1-5, with no clear D. Germline CDR1 and CDR2: MNHNS and SASEGT. This CDR3 has 14 residues. Trimming removed 6 bases from V and 6 bases from J, with 15 bases in between. This CDR3 is CASRSPNVRQPQHF. Written as DNA, the CDR3 is TGTGCCAGCAGAAGTCCAAATGTACGTCAGCCCCAGCATTTT.

By sample fraction, this clone is medium-sized (0.01 to 0.1%). The chain is built from TRBV9 and TRBJ1-4; D gene unclear. Germline V lookup: CDR1 SGDLS, CDR2 YYNGEE. Trimming removed 3 bases from V and 0 bases from J, with 9 bases in between. The length of the CDR3 is 15 residues. The DNA of the CDR3 is TGTGCCAGCAGCGCCGACGGTGCAACTAATGAAAAACTGTTTTTT. This encodes CASSADGATNEKLFF.

The chain has TRBV10-1 and TRBJ2-2; no definite D call. The CDR3 runs 14 residues. V lost 0 bases to trimming and J lost 6 bases, with 8 bases between them. Per the germline V gene, CDR1 is WNHNN and CDR2 is SYGVQD (reference sequence). CDR3 loop: CASSESKVPGELFF. The CDR3 nucleotides are TGCGCCAGCAGTGAGTCGAAGGTCCCCGGGGAGCTGTTTTTT.

The J gene is TRBJ2-5, the V gene TRBV19, with D uncertain. V gave up 3 bases and J gave up 2 bases, with 10 bases separating them. CDR1 is LNHDA and CDR2 is SQIVND in the germline V gene (reference sequence). There are 14 residues in the CDR3. This CDR3 reads CASSIGQEQETQYF. CDR3 nucleotide sequence: TGTGCCAGTAGTATCGGGCAGGAACAAGAGACCCAGTACTTC. Filled out from reference TRBV19 and TRBJ2-5, the complete variable domain reads DGGITQSPKYLFRKEGQNVTLSCEQNLNHDAMYWYRQDPGQGLRLIYYSQIVNDFQKGDIAEGYSVSREKKESFPLTVTSAQKNPTAFYLCASSIGQEQETQYFGPGTRLLVL.

This rearrangement joins TRBV28 to TRBJ2-1; 12 bases fit TRBD2. The CDR3 spans 18 residues. After removal of 2 bases from V and 2 bases from J, the junction contained 7 bases not matched to a gene. Germline V gene lookup returns CDR1 MDHEN and CDR2 SYDVKM. CDR3 nucleotides: TGTGCCAGCAGTTTACCTCCACTAGCGGGGGGTCCCTACAATGAGCAGTTCTTC. Translated: CASSLPPLAGGPYNEQFF. Combining the CDR3 with reference TRBV28 and TRBJ2-1 gives the whole variable domain DVKVTQSSRYLVKRTGEKVFLECVQDMDHENMFWYRQDPGLGLRLIYFSYDVKMKEKGDIPEGYSVSREKKERFSLILESASTNQTSMYLCASSLPPLAGGPYNEQFFGPGTRLTVL.

The V gene is TRBV9, the J gene TRBJ2-7; D ambiguous. Germline V gives CDR1 SGDLS, CDR2 YYNGEE. Deletions cut 5 bases from V and 4 bases from J, with 13 bases between. The CDR3 consists of 13 residues. CDR3 sequence reads: CASSDQDDYEQYF. Written as DNA, the CDR3 is TGTGCCAGCAGTGATCAGGATGATTACGAGCAGTACTTC.

The V call is TRBV4-1, the J call TRBJ2-5; D may match TRBD1 or TRBD2 (5 bases each). This CDR3 spans 13 amino acids. Looked up from germline, CDR1 is MGHRA and CDR2 is YSYEKL. Deletions cut 4 bases from V and 2 bases from J, with 8 bases between. Here the CDR3 DNA reads TGCGCCAGCAGCCGGGGACCACAAGAGACCCAGTACTTC. Residues: CASSRGPQETQYF.

This chain uses TRBV6-6 with TRBJ2-7, with D possibly being TRBD1 (6 bases). The V and J ends lost 4 bases and 2 bases respectively, with 9 bases between them. This CDR3 contains 13 residues. CDR1 MNHNY and CDR2 SVGAGI come from the germline V gene (reference sequence). The CDR3: CASSFEGAYEQYF. The CDR3, as DNA: TGTGCCAGCAGTTTTGAGGGGGCCTACGAGCAGTACTTC.

The chain employs TRBV18 and TRBJ2-3, with D perhaps assigned TRBD1 or TRBD2 (5 bases each). Germline assignment: CDR1 KGHSH and CDR2 LQKENI. The V end was cut by 5 bases, the J end by 4 bases, with 22 bases between. The CDR3 runs to 17 residues. The CDR3 DNA sequence: TGTGCCAGCTCAGATATGAGGGGAAAGTCCTCGCCAGATACGCAGTATTTT. It specifies CASSDMRGKSSPDTQYF. Looking up the rest from reference TRBV18 and TRBJ2-3 gives the full variable domain: NAGVMQNPRHLVRRRGQEARLRCSPMKGHSHVYWYRQLPEEGLKFMVYLQKENIIDESGMPKERFSAEFPKEGPSILRIQQVVRGDSAAYFCASSDMRGKSSPDTQYFGPGTRLTVL.

V and J are TRBV6-5 and TRBJ2-7, with 7 positions matching TRBD1. The CDR3 covers 15 residues. V shed 6 bases and J 2 bases; nucleotides not matched to a gene: 10. Germline CDR1 MNHEY, CDR2 SVGAGI. The CDR3 sequence is CASRPRDSATYEQYF. The CDR3 coding sequence is TGTGCCAGCAGGCCCCGGGACAGTGCAACCTACGAGCAGTACTTC.

The V and J genes are TRBV6-1 and TRBJ1-2; D gene ambiguous. Germline V gene data show CDR1 as MNHNS and CDR2 as SASEGT. The CDR3 is made up of 14 amino acids. V was shortened by 5 bases and J by 8 bases, with 18 bases between the two germline ends. The CDR3 region has the DNA TGTGCCAGCAGTTCGCTGACATCGATTTGGGGCTACACCTTC. It translates to CASSSLTSIWGYTF.

The chain has TRBV27 and TRBJ2-7; D tentatively reads TRBD1 or TRBD2 (5 bases each). This CDR3 spans 16 amino acids. Germline V gene sequence: CDR1 MNHEY, CDR2 SMNVEV (reference sequence). Trimming took 2 bases from V and 0 from J, leaving 14 bases between them. The CDR3 reads CASSLIGGISSYEQYF. In DNA form, the CDR3 reads TGTGCCAGCAGTTTAATTGGGGGTATCAGCTCCTACGAGCAGTACTTC.

The gene calls are TRBV6-1 and TRBJ1-3; the D is unclear. This CDR3 comprises 14 residues. Germline V lookup: CDR1 MNHNS, CDR2 SASEGT. Trimming removed 2 bases at V and 3 bases at J, with 8 bases between. In DNA form, the CDR3 reads TGTGCCAGCAGTGAACTCGGGGTTGGAAACACCATATATTTT. Translating it yields CASSELGVGNTIYF.

This sequence joins TRBV5-4 and TRBJ2-4; TRBD2 is a possible D gene (7 bases). The V and J ends lost 4 bases and 8 bases respectively, with 16 bases between them. The length of the CDR3 is 14 residues. The germline V gene encodes CDR1 SGHNT and CDR2 YYREEE (reference sequence). CDR3 DNA: TGTGCCAGCAGCCTGGGGGGGGCAATCGACATTCAGTACTTC. It specifies CASSLGGAIDIQYF.

This clone was detected a few times. The chain has TRBV7-9 and TRBJ1-4; 9 nucleotides align to TRBD1. The V segment lost 4 bases and the J segment 8 bases; nucleotides outside the gene matches: 14. The CDR3 runs 17 residues. CDR1 is SEHNR and CDR2 is FQNEAQ in the germline V gene (reference sequence). As DNA, the CDR3 is TGTGCCAGCAGCTACCTGCCGGGAGCGGGGACAGGGGAAAAACTGTTTTTT. Translated, it gives CASSYLPGAGTGEKLFF. Complete variable domain (other parts from reference TRBV7-9 and TRBJ1-4): DTGVSQNPRHKITKRGQNVTFRCDPISEHNRLYWYRQTLGQGPEFLTYFQNEAQLEKSRLLSDRFSAERPKGSFSTLEIQRTEQGDSAMYLCASSYLPGAGTGEKLFFGSGTQLSVL.

This chain joins TRBV19 and TRBJ1-1; no reliable D call. V dropped 5 bases and J dropped 1 base, with 26 bases sitting between them. The CDR3 loop spans 19 amino acids. Per germline, CDR1 LNHDA and CDR2 SQIVND (reference sequence). The CDR3 nucleotides read TGTGCCAGTAGTCCAAGCAACGGGATCCCCCACCTAGGGAACACTGAAGCTTTCTTT. This gives the protein CASSPSNGIPHLGNTEAFF.

The chain combines TRBV9 with TRBJ2-2, with 8 bases fitting TRBD1. Per germline, CDR1 SGDLS and CDR2 YYNGEE. CDR3 length: 15 residues. J was trimmed by 1 base and V by 4 bases; bases with no gene match: 3. CDR3 DNA: TGTGCCAGCAGCCCAGGGACAGGGAACACCGGGGAGCTGTTTTTT. It yields the protein CASSPGTGNTGELFF.

This rearrangement joins TRBV27 to TRBJ1-6; D unresolved. The CDR3 sequence is 14 residues long. Germline assignment: CDR1 MNHEY and CDR2 SMNVEV (reference sequence). Trimming removed 4 bases from V and 7 bases from J, with 11 bases in between. The CDR3 region is CASSSPSRNSPLHF. In DNA, the CDR3 is TGTGCCAGCAGTTCCCCCTCTCGAAATTCACCCCTCCACTTT.

The chain carries TRBV12-2 and TRBJ2-7; TRBD2 is taken as the D call from the table, unchecked against the DNA. TRBV12-2 has pseudogene status. CDR3 length: 15 amino acids. The CDR3 DNA follows: TGTGCAAGTCGCTTAGTCGGGGGGGGGCCGGTCGAGCAGTACTTC. Translating it yields CASRLVGGGPVEQYF.

This clone was seen just once. The chain combines TRBV9 with TRBJ2-2, with 9 bases that match TRBD2. With V trimmed by 2 bases and J by 5 bases, 7 bases remained unmatched. Germline V CDR1 and CDR2: SGDLS, YYNGEE. This CDR3 contains 16 residues. The CDR3 nucleotides read TGTGCCAGCAGCGTCGGCGGGGGGGCCTTTACCGGGGAGCTGTTTTTT. Its translation: CASSVGGGAFTGELFF.

This sequence joins TRBV19 and TRBJ2-2; D might be TRBD1 or TRBD2, each matching 6 bases. The V gene's germline CDR1 is LNHDA and CDR2 SQIVND (reference sequence). The germline V and J ends were trimmed by 11 bases and 6 bases, with 16 bases remaining between them. The CDR3 has 13 amino acids. In DNA, the CDR3 is TGTGCCGTCCAAGGGGGAGGCGCCGGGGAGCTGTTTTTT. It specifies CAVQGGGAGELFF.

This chain uses TRBV19 with TRBJ2-5; 7 bases align to TRBD2. The CDR3 contains 14 residues. Per germline, CDR1 LNHDA and CDR2 SQIVND (reference sequence). The J segment lost 6 bases and the V segment lost 10 bases, leaving 14 bases of the junction unmatched. CDR3 region: CATTESSGRQTQYF. CDR3 DNA sequence: TGTGCCACTACGGAGTCTAGCGGACGACAGACCCAGTACTTC.

V is TRBV9 and J is TRBJ2-7, with D tentatively TRBD2 (5 bases). V dropped 3 bases and J dropped 2 bases, with 9 bases sitting between them. The length of the CDR3 is 13 residues. Germline CDR1 is SGDLS and CDR2 is YYNGEE. The CDR3 nucleotides are TGTGCCAGCAGCGACCAGGAGGCCTACGAGCAGTACTTC. This sequence encodes CASSDQEAYEQYF.

This clone has more than one count but fewer than ten. The chain uses TRBV9 and TRBJ2-1; D unclear. Trimming took off 7 bases at V and 12 bases at J, with 11 bases between the two ends. CDR1 SGDLS and CDR2 YYNGEE come from the germline V gene. CDR3 length: 10 residues. This CDR3 is CASGDNAQFF. The CDR3 nucleotides are TGTGCCAGCGGAGACAACGCGCAGTTCTTC. The whole variable domain, remainder taken from reference TRBV9 and TRBJ2-1, is DSGVTQTPKHLITATGQRVTLRCSPRSGDLSVYWYQQSLDQGLQFLIQYYNGEERAKGNILERFSAQQFPDLHSELNLSSLELGDSALYFCASGDNAQFFGPGTRLTVL.